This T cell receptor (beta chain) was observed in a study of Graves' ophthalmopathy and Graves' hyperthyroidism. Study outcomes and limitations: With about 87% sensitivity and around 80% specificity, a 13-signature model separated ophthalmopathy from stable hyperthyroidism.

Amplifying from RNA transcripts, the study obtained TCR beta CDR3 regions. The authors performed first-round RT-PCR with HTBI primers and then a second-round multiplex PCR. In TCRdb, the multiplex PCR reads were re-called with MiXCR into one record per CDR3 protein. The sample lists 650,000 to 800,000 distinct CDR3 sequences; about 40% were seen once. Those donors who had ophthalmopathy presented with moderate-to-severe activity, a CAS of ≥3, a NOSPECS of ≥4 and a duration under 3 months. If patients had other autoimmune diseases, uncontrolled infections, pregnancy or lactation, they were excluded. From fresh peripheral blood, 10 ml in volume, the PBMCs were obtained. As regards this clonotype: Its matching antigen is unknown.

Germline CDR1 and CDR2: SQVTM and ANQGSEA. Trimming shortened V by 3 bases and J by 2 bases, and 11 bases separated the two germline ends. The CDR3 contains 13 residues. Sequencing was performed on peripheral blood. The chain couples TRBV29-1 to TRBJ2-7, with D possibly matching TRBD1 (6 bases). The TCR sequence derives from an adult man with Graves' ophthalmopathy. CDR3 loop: CSVEKQGAYEQYF. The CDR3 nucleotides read TGCAGCGTTGAGAAACAGGGAGCCTACGAGCAGTACTTC.